This entry concerns a single TCR beta chain. The treatment was: 19 received Ad26.COV2.S at low or high dose, single or two shots; roughly five received placebo; per-sample allocation not given. Vaccine and placebo recipients were sampled on day 63 after the first injection. This vaccine is an Ad26 vector that expresses the Wuhan-strain SARS-CoV-2 spike. The data stem from a study of Ad26.COV2.S vaccination and SARS-CoV-2 variants. Study details: The study gave Ad26.COV2.S intramuscularly, once or twice 56 days apart.

The table came from immunoSEQ multiplex PCR; TCRdb's copy has only in-frame clones and leaves some out. The sample has 400,000 to 500,000 clones; approximately 87% are singletons. The specimen was peripheral blood, collected in a trial of Ad26.COV2.S vaccine versus placebo. The receptor was isolated from a person between 18 and 60 years old who received the Ad26.COV2.S COVID-19 vaccine or a placebo.

The CDR3 reads CASSEGQGAVTDTQYF. CDR3 DNA sequence: TGTGCCAGCAGCGAGGGGCAGGGGGCGGTCACAGATACGCAGTATTTT. This sequence joins TRBV2 and TRBJ2-3; 8 bases match TRBD1. The CDR3 loop spans 16 amino acids. The trim removed 6 bases at V and 2 bases at J, leaving 10 bases unmatched. Germline V CDR1 and CDR2: SNHLY, FYNNEI.